Listed below are T cell receptor beta chains from one sample, sequenced in a study of blood T cell repertoires in COVID-19. Measured with immunoSEQ multiplex PCR; TCRdb has only the in-frame clones, and not every one. This sample yields a few hundred thousand clones, of which approximately 85% are seen a single time; around 7.8% belongs to the top ten. The source material was peripheral blood. The receptors come from a human donor in a cohort sampled during active COVID-19. CDR3s include the opening cysteine and the closing phenylalanine or tryptophan. Fields, in order: D gene, J gene, V gene, CDR3 protein. The D gene is left open where the match is weak.

d_gene: .
j_gene: TRBJ1-1
v_gene: TRBV14
CDR3aa: CASSHTETEAFF

d_gene: TRBD1
j_gene: TRBJ1-2
v_gene: TRBV11-2
CDR3aa: CASSPRTGVGGYTF

d_gene: .
j_gene: TRBJ2-6
v_gene: TRBV7-2
CDR3aa: CASSLALAGGANVLTF

d_gene: .
j_gene: TRBJ1-3
v_gene: TRBV6-6
CDR3aa: CASRSSGNTIYF

d_gene: .
j_gene: TRBJ2-6
v_gene: TRBV6-6
CDR3aa: CASMESSGANVLTF

d_gene: TRBD1
j_gene: TRBJ1-4
v_gene: TRBV5-6
CDR3aa: CASSLYRGLREKLFF

d_gene: .
j_gene: TRBJ1-2
v_gene: TRBV24-1
CDR3aa: CATSDPRDNSYGYTF

d_gene: .
j_gene: TRBJ2-1
v_gene: TRBV6-5
CDR3aa: CASSSTGTQIDEQFF

d_gene: TRBD1
j_gene: TRBJ1-1
v_gene: TRBV18
CDR3aa: CASSPEGTGLTEAFF

d_gene: .
j_gene: TRBJ1-5
v_gene: TRBV3-1/TRBV3-2
CDR3aa: CASSQSSRGQPQHF

d_gene: .
j_gene: TRBJ1-6
v_gene: TRBV6-1
CDR3aa: CASSEAQGGNSPLHF

d_gene: .
j_gene: TRBJ2-5
v_gene: TRBV30
CDR3aa: CAWTSNVGDTQYF

d_gene: TRBD1
j_gene: TRBJ1-2
v_gene: TRBV18
CDR3aa: CASSPNSGTGSNYGYTF

d_gene: .
j_gene: TRBJ1-5
v_gene: TRBV5-1
CDR3aa: CASSLDQGNQPQHF

d_gene: .
j_gene: TRBJ1-2
v_gene: TRBV5-1
CDR3aa: CASSGGQGDGYTF

d_gene: .
j_gene: TRBJ2-3
v_gene: TRBV29-1
CDR3aa: CSVGTTSTDTQYF

d_gene: TRBD1
j_gene: TRBJ1-6
v_gene: TRBV9
CDR3aa: CASSPRQGYNSPLHF

d_gene: .
j_gene: TRBJ1-1
v_gene: TRBV19
CDR3aa: CASSIAGRAMNTEAFF

d_gene: .
j_gene: TRBJ1-1
v_gene: TRBV5-1
CDR3aa: CASSLWTENTEAFF

d_gene: .
j_gene: TRBJ2-7
v_gene: TRBV4-1
CDR3aa: CASSLRTTRTYEQYF

d_gene: .
j_gene: TRBJ2-4
v_gene: TRBV20-1
CDR3aa: CSASSTKNIQYF

d_gene: .
j_gene: TRBJ1-4
v_gene: TRBV19
CDR3aa: CASSPFTGKKDEKLFF

d_gene: TRBD1
j_gene: TRBJ2-5
v_gene: TRBV24-1
CDR3aa: CATSVGTGGETQYF

d_gene: TRBD2
j_gene: TRBJ2-1
v_gene: TRBV6-4
CDR3aa: CASSDKASGAHEQFF

d_gene: TRBD2
j_gene: TRBJ2-3
v_gene: TRBV4-2
CDR3aa: CASSPRSASGGDTQYF

d_gene: .
j_gene: TRBJ1-5
v_gene: TRBV24-1
CDR3aa: CATSDGRGSQPQHF

d_gene: .
j_gene: TRBJ1-2
v_gene: TRBV18
CDR3aa: CASSQTGYGYTF

d_gene: .
j_gene: TRBJ1-5
v_gene: TRBV27
CDR3aa: CASSLGGAGIRQPQHF

d_gene: .
j_gene: TRBJ2-3
v_gene: TRBV6-1
CDR3aa: CASSEQGYTDTQYF

d_gene: .
j_gene: TRBJ1-5
v_gene: TRBV4-2
CDR3aa: CASSQGAGIRNQPQHF

d_gene: TRBD1
j_gene: TRBJ2-4
v_gene: TRBV7-9
CDR3aa: CASSLGDRRHIQYF

d_gene: TRBD1
j_gene: TRBJ1-6
v_gene: TRBV7-9
CDR3aa: CAIGQGNSPLHF

d_gene: .
j_gene: TRBJ2-5
v_gene: TRBV19
CDR3aa: CASSIKVGAETQYF

d_gene: TRBD2
j_gene: TRBJ2-3
v_gene: TRBV14
CDR3aa: CASSFRAGGHTDTQYF

d_gene: TRBD1
j_gene: TRBJ1-3
v_gene: TRBV4-2
CDR3aa: CASSGTGAGNTIYF

d_gene: .
j_gene: TRBJ1-5
v_gene: TRBV28
CDR3aa: CASSMDSGGQPQHF

d_gene: TRBD2
j_gene: TRBJ2-3
v_gene: TRBV15
CDR3aa: CATSIRSGGPDTQYF

d_gene: .
j_gene: TRBJ2-1
v_gene: TRBV19
CDR3aa: CASSPLSAGDREQFF

d_gene: .
j_gene: TRBJ1-2
v_gene: TRBV6-5
CDR3aa: CASSFRGIDGYTF

d_gene: .
j_gene: TRBJ1-4
v_gene: TRBV30
CDR3aa: CAWRRDNEKLFF

d_gene: .
j_gene: TRBJ2-1
v_gene: TRBV6-2/TRBV6-3
CDR3aa: CASSFDWPQYNEQFF

d_gene: .
j_gene: TRBJ1-2
v_gene: TRBV6-5
CDR3aa: CASSFQQGGYTF

d_gene: TRBD1
j_gene: TRBJ2-3
v_gene: TRBV5-1
CDR3aa: CASRIRGQSTDTQYF